Below are 5 T cell receptor beta chains sequenced from a single sample in a study of regulatory T cells in long-lasting Graves disease. As to time point: newly diagnosed GD, antithyroid drugs for less than 3 months. PBMC RNA was the source of the TCR library. Building of the TCR beta libraries involved iRepertoire HTBI primers and Arm-PCR of CDR3 regions. TCRdb processed the multiplex PCR reads anew with MiXCR; each CDR3 protein has one entry. This table has more than 400,000 distinct CDR3 sequences, 15% to 20% appearing once. These records were also assigned to another study, of T cells in Graves' hyperthyroidism and ophthalmopathy.

The sample here was peripheral blood mononuclear cells (PBMCs), taken at new diagnosis, from a patient treated with antithyroid drugs. The origin of the receptors is a middle-aged man with Graves disease.

This clonotype was detected ten times or more. The gene calls are TRBV3-1 and TRBJ1-2, with no clear D. Germline V CDR1 and CDR2: LGHDT, YNNKEL (reference sequence). This CDR3 contains 16 residues. The V end was cut by 0 bases, the J end by 8 bases, with 19 bases between. This CDR3 reads CASSQDGTRASEGYTF. CDR3 nucleotides: TGTGCCAGCAGCCAAGATGGTACAAGGGCCTCGGAGGGCTACACCTTC.

There are a few counts of this clonotype. V and J are TRBV18 and TRBJ2-7, with 12 bases identical to TRBD2. The CDR3 is made up of 15 amino acids. V dropped 4 bases and J dropped 7; count of bases not matched to a gene: 8. CDR1 KGHSH and CDR2 LQKENI come from the germline V gene. In nucleotides, the CDR3 is TGTGCCAGCTCACTCAGGACTAGCGGGATGAGAGAGCAGTACTTC. Translation gives CASSLRTSGMREQYF.

This chain connects TRBV7-9 to TRBJ2-7; D tentatively reads TRBD1 or TRBD2 (5 bases each). The CDR3 runs 15 residues. CDR1 is SEHNR and CDR2 is FQNEAQ in the germline V gene (reference sequence). The ends were cut back, 5 bases at V and 6 bases at J, with 20 bases in the middle. The CDR3 nucleotides read TGTGCCAGCAGCCGGGTGGGTCTAAGAGGGGCCGAGCAGTACTTC. Translation: CASSRVGLRGAEQYF.

The chain uses TRBV12-3 or TRBV12-4 and TRBJ2-4; D gene ambiguous. Between the trimmed V and J ends, which lost 5 bases and 0 bases, there was a span of 5 bases. The CDR3 is 13 residues long. The CDR3 here is CASSTPAKNIQYF. CDR3 nucleotide sequence: TGTGCCAGCAGTACACCAGCCAAAAACATTCAGTACTTC.

Ten or more counts support this clonotype. V is TRBV6-1 and J is TRBJ2-3; 8 bases line up with TRBD2. The J segment lost 6 bases and the V segment lost 3 bases, leaving 5 bases of the junction unmatched. CDR1 MNHNS and CDR2 SASEGT come from the germline V gene. The CDR3 is 14 amino acids. The CDR3 spells CASSDGLAVDTQYF. CDR3 sequence (DNA): TGTGCCAGCAGTGACGGACTAGCCGTGGATACGCAGTATTTT.